Reported below is one TCR beta chain. Antigen: not known. This record comes from a study of cytomegalovirus exposure and HLA in healthy donors. PCR used 60 Vbeta primers and 13 Jbeta primers. Clones were read by immunoSEQ multiplex PCR, and TCRdb kept only the in-frame ones, dropping some. Recorded for this sample: approximately 110,000 clones. Study-wide results and caveats: In a later analysis, a genetic analysis reported fewer productive-TCR N-insertions in an Asian-associated ancestry cluster than the cohort average. The authors enumerated over 150 TCR beta chains as linked to cytomegalovirus.

V lost 1 base, J lost 2 bases, and 9 bases lay in between. Per the germline V gene, CDR1 is LGHNA and CDR2 is YSLEER. This CDR3 is built from 15 residues. The chain has TRBV4-3 and TRBJ1-3, with D perhaps matching TRBD1 (5 bases). The material sequenced was PBMCs. The clonotype was recovered from a man aged 35-49 years in good health and CMV-seropositive. The chain's CDR3 is CASSQGTMAGNTIYF. CDR3 sequence (DNA): TGCGCCAGCAGCCAAGGGACAATGGCTGGAAACACCATATATTTT.